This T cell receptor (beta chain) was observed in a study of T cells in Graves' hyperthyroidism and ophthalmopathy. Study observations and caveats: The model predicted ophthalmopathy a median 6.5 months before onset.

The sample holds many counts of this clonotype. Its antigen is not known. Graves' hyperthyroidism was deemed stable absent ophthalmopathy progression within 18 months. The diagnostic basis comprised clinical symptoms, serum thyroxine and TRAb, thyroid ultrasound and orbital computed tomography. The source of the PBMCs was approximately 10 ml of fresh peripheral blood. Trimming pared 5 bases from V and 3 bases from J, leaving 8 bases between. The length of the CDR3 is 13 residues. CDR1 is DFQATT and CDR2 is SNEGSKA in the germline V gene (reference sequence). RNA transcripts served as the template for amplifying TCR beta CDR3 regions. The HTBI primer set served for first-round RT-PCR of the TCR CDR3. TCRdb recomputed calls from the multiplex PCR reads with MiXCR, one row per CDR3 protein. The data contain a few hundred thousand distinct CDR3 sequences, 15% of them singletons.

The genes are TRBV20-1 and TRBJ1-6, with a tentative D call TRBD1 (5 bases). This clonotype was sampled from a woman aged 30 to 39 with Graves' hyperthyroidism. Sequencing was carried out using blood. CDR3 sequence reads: CSAGDGYNSPLHF. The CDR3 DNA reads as TGCAGTGCTGGGGACGGCTATAATTCACCCCTCCACTTT.